Listed below are T cell receptor beta chains from one sample, sequenced in a study of T cells in Graves' hyperthyroidism and ophthalmopathy. TCRdb re-called the multiplex PCR reads through MiXCR, storing one row per CDR3 protein. The table includes hundreds of thousands of distinct CDR3 sequences, about 20% detected once. Sequencing was performed on blood. All receptors derive from a man in his forties with Graves' ophthalmopathy. Both conserved end residues are part of each CDR3. Fields, in order: clone size, D gene, J gene, V gene, CDR3 protein, CDR3 DNA. The D gene is left open where the match is weak. Not every row has a clone size; where given, it reads once, few, many or a size class.

few,TRBD2,TRBJ2-7,TRBV5-4,CASSFSLGTSGRVFPYEQYF,TGTGCCAGCAGCTTTAGCCTCGGGACTAGCGGGAGAGTTTTTCCCTACGAGCAGTACTTC
.,.,TRBJ2-7,TRBV5-1,CASSPRDGLWEQYF,TGCGCCAGCAGCCCACGGGACGGGCTCTGGGAGCAGTACTTC
.,TRBD2,TRBJ2-7,TRBV12-5,CASGLVLTGGGPYEQYF,TGTGCTAGTGGTTTGGTACTTACGGGCGGGGGTCCATACGAGCAGTACTTC
.,.,TRBJ2-6,TRBV10-1,CASESSMKSVSGANVLTF,TGCGCCAGCGAATCCTCTATGAAATCAGTTTCTGGGGCCAACGTCCTGACTTTC
few,.,TRBJ1-1,TRBV13,CASSPEAVQGRRTEAFF,TGTGCCAGCAGTCCAGAGGCAGTTCAGGGGAGAAGGACTGAAGCTTTCTTT
.,TRBD2,TRBJ2-7,TRBV6-2/TRBV6-3,CASSTGTSGRYGEQYF,TGTGCCAGCAGTACAGGGACTAGCGGGAGGTATGGCGAGCAGTACTTC
few,TRBD1,TRBJ1-3,TRBV5-5,CASSRMTGNPNTIYF,TGTGCCAGCAGCCGCATGACAGGGAATCCCAACACCATATATTTT
few,.,TRBJ2-5,TRBV7-6,CASSLVVDSKETQYF,TGTGCCAGCAGCTTAGTAGTGGACAGCAAAGAGACCCAGTACTTC
many,.,TRBJ1-1,TRBV12-3/TRBV12-4,CASSLDINTEAFF,TGTGCCAGCAGTTTAGACATTAACACTGAAGCTTTCTTT
many,.,TRBJ2-7,TRBV28,CASRGGGLLSDEQYF,TGTGCCAGCAGGGGGGGGGGCTTATTATCGGACGAGCAGTACTTC
many,.,TRBJ1-2,TRBV30,CAWAPGLSFYTF,TGTGCCTGGGCCCCAGGGCTCTCATTCTACACCTTC
many,TRBD2,TRBJ2-1,TRBV3-1,CASSQGLAGGDGEQFF,TGTGCCAGCAGCCAGGGACTAGCGGGTGGTGATGGTGAGCAGTTCTTC
.,.,TRBJ2-5,TRBV5-1,CASTLQTEETQYF,TGCGCCAGCACCCTACAGACAGAAGAGACCCAGTACTTC
few,.,TRBJ2-1,TRBV5-1,CASSRRVGAYNEQFF,TGCGCCAGCAGTCGCAGGGTGGGGGCCTACAATGAGCAGTTCTTC
.,TRBD2,TRBJ2-5,TRBV14,CASSQVSGSRQTQYF,TGTGCCAGCAGCCAAGTTAGCGGGAGCAGACAGACCCAGTACTTC
.,.,TRBJ1-2,TRBV11-2,CASSLAGRLNYGYNF,TGTGCCAGCAGCTTAGCCGGACGACTAAACTATGGCTACAACTTC
few,.,TRBJ2-3,TRBV27,CASKKTDTQYF,TGTGCCAGCAAGAAGACAGATACGCAGTATTTT
.,TRBD2,TRBJ2-3,TRBV7-8,CASSQLLGTSGRGADTQYF,TGTGCCAGCAGCCAACTCCTCGGGACTAGCGGGAGAGGGGCAGATACGCAGTATTTT